The subject of this entry is one T cell receptor (beta chain). Its antigen is unidentified. Looked up from germline, CDR1 is LNHNV and CDR2 is YYDKDF (reference sequence). Trimming shortened V by 4 bases and J by 2 bases, and 18 bases separated the two germline ends. The CDR3 has 16 residues. This entry comes from a study of CD8 T cells in ankylosing spondylitis. TCRdb processed the 5' RACE reads anew with MiXCR; each CDR3 protein has one entry. The repertoire includes fewer than 250,000 distinct CDR3 sequences, roughly a third of them detected once, and roughly 4.2% sits in the top ten. Study-wide results and limits: Earlier authors reported some of these motif variants in reactive arthritis synovial fluid and blood.

The sequencing sample was made of blood, either unsorted or a sorted T cell fraction (not recorded which). V usage is TRBV15 and J usage is TRBJ2-7; TRBD2 might be the D (6 bases). This sequence originates from a male donor with ankylosing spondylitis or in good health (not recorded which). Written as DNA, the CDR3 is TGTGCCACCAGCAAGGTTCCTAGCGCCCGCCCCTACGAGCAGTACTTC. Protein sequence: CATSKVPSARPYEQYF.